The sample holds a few counts of the clone carrying this T cell receptor beta chain. The antigen remains unidentified. In germline, CDR1 is MNHEY, CDR2 SVGAGI. The V end lost 8 bases, the J end lost 6 bases, and 19 bases lay between the germline ends. The CDR3 consists of 14 residues. RNA was isolated and reverse transcribed to cDNA, the sequencing template. Here immunoSEQ multiplex PCR was the method, and the copy in TCRdb shows in-frame clones only, minus some. The sample lists some 170,000 clones, roughly 50% seen once, with around 16% in the top ten. The sample originates from a study of CD8+ T cells in alopecia areata. Whole-study results and caveats: A large proportion of expanded lesional clones were detected persisting in scalp and blood during tofacitinib.

Documented treatment: oral pan-JAK inhibitor, 5-10 mg twice daily. The receptor comes from a human donor with alopecia areata. V usage is TRBV6-5 and J usage is TRBJ1-2; no reliable D call. The source material was CD4+ T cells sorted from blood, sampled at approximately week 55, from a patient treated with tofacitinib. The CDR3 is CASRSVREGHGYTF. CDR3 in DNA: TGTGCCAGCCGGTCGGTGAGGGAAGGCCATGGCTACACCTTC.